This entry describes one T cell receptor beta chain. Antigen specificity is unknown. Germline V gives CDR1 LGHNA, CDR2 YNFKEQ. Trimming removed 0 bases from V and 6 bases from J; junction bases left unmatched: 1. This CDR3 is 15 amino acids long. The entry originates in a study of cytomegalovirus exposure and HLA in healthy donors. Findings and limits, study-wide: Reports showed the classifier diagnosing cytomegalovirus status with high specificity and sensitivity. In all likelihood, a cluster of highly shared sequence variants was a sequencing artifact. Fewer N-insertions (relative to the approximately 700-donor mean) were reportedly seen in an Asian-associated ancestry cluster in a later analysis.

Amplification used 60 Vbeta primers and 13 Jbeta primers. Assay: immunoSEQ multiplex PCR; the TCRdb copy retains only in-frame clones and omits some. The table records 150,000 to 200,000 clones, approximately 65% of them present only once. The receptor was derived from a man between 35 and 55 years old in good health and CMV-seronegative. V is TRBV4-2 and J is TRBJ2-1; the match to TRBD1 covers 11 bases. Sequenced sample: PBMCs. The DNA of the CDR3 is TGTGCCAGCAGCCAAGATGGGACAGGGGGCAATGAGCAGTTCTTC. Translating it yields CASSQDGTGGNEQFF.